This T cell receptor beta chain was found in a study of blood T cell repertoires in COVID-19. Here immunoSEQ multiplex PCR was the method, and the copy in TCRdb shows in-frame clones only, minus some. The sample has a few hundred thousand clones; about 90% are singletons. CDR1 and CDR2 (germline): MGHRA, YSYEKL. CDR3 length: 19 residues. Deletions cut 0 bases from V and 4 bases from J, with 25 bases between. This chain connects TRBV4-1 to TRBJ2-7; D might be TRBD1 (7 bases). This TCR came from a man aged 18 to 35 who had recovered from COVID-19. The sequencing sample was made of peripheral blood. DNA for the CDR3: TGCGCCAGCAGCCAAGATCTCCGAGAGACAGGGAGGATTGTGTACGAGCAGTACTTC. Its protein product is CASSQDLRETGRIVYEQYF.